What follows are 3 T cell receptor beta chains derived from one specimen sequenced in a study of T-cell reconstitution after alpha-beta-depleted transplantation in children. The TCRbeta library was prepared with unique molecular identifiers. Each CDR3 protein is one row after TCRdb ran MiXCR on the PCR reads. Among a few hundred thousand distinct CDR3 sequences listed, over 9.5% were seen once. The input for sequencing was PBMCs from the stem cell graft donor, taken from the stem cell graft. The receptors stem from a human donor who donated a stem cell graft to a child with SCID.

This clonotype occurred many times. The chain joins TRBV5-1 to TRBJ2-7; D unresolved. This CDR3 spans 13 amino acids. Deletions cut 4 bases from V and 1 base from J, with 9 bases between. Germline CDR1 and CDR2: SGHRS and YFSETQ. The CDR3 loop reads CASSEDGSYEQYF. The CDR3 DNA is TGCGCCAGCAGCGAGGACGGTTCCTACGAGCAGTACTTC.

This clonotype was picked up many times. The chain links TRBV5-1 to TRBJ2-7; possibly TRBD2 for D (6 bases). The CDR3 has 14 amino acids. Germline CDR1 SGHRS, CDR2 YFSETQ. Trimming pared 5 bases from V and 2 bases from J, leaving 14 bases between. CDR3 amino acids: CASSSNGGAYEQYF. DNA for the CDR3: TGCGCCAGCAGTTCTAACGGGGGTGCCTACGAGCAGTACTTC.

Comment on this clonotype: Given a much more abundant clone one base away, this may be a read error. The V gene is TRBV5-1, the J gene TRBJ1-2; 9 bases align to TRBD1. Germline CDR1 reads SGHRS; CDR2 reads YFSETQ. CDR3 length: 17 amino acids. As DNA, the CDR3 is TGCGCCAGCAGCTTTTGGACAGGGGCCACTATGAACTATGGCTACCCCTTC. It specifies CASSFWTGATMNYGYPF.